One T cell receptor (beta chain) is described in this entry. One junction end disagrees with the germline gene, perhaps due to a read error. This CDR3 region has 9 residues. CDR1 is SQVTM and CDR2 is ANQGSEA in the germline V gene. The study based diagnoses on clinical symptoms, serum thyroxine and TRAb, thyroid ultrasound and orbital computed tomography. From approximately 9.3 ml of fresh peripheral blood, PBMCs were isolated. The source material, RNA transcripts, was used to amplify TCR beta CDR3 regions. First-round RT-PCR targeting the TCR CDR3 was performed with the HTBI primer set. TCRdb re-called the multiplex PCR reads through MiXCR, storing one row per CDR3 protein. The sample shows over 700,000 distinct CDR3 sequences, over 35% of them seen only once. The data belong to a study of T cells in Graves' hyperthyroidism and ophthalmopathy. Looking at the study overall: At the time of initial diagnosis and before any treatment, peripheral blood was collected.

The source is a man in his late teens or twenties with Graves' hyperthyroidism. Sequencing was performed on blood. The V gene is TRBV29-1, the J gene TRBJ2-7; TRBD1 matches at 7 bases. The CDR3 sequence is CSVATGLNF. The CDR3 nucleotides read TGCAGCGTGGCGACAGGGCTGAACTTC.